Sequencing of this T cell receptor (beta chain) was carried out in a study of blood T cell repertoires in COVID-19. Original processing methods: How many nucleated cells were present was estimated from reference gene primer amplification. Clones were sequenced by immunoSEQ multiplex PCR, and TCRdb holds only the in-frame ones, with some missing. V and J calls and clone size come straight from that table; D and trimming were deduced from the DNA. The table records roughly 81,000 clones, 70% to 90% of them present only once. The CDR3 loop spans 15 amino acids. V was shortened by 8 bases and J by 3 bases, with 20 bases between the two germline ends. Germline V gene sequence: CDR1 LNHDA, CDR2 SQIVND (reference sequence).

This clonotype was obtained from a man aged 25-45 years with acute or convalescent COVID-19. V usage is TRBV19 and J usage is TRBJ2-7, with D perhaps matching TRBD1 (7 bases). Sequencing used peripheral blood. CDR3 in amino acids: CASRGTANQRYEQYF. DNA for the CDR3: TGTGCCAGTCGGGGGACAGCAAACCAGCGCTACGAGCAGTACTTC.